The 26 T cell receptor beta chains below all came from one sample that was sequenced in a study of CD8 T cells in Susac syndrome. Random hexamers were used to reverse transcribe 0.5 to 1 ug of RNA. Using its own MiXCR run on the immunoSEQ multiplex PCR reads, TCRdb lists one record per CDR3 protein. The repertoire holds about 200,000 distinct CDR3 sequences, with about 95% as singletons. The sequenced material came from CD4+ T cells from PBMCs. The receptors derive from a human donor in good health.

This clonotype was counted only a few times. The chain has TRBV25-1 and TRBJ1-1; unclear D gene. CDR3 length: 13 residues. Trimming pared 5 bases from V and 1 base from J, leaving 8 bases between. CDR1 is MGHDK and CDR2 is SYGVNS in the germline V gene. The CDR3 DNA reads TGTGCCAGCAGTAGGACGGCGAACACTGAAGCTTTCTTT. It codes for CASSRTANTEAFF.

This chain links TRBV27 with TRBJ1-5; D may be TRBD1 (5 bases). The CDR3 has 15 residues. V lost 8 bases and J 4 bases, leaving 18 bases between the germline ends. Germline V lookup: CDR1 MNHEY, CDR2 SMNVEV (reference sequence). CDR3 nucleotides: TGTGCCAGCGTATCGGGTAGAGGGGCAAATCAGCCCCAGCATTTT. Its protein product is CASVSGRGANQPQHF.

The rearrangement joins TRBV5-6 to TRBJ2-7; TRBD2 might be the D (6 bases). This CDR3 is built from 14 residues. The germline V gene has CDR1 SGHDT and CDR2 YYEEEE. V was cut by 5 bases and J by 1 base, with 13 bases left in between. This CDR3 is CASSPGRRSYEQYV. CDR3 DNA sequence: TGTGCCAGCAGTCCCGGGAGAAGATCCTACGAGCAGTACGTC.

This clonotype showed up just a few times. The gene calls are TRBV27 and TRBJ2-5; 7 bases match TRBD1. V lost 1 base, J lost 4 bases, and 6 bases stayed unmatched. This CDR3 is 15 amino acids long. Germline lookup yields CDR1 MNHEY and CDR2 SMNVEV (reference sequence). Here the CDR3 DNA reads TGTGCCAGCAGTTTATGGACAGGTTCCATAGAGACCCAGTACTTC. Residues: CASSLWTGSIETQYF.

The chain's CDR3 is CASSPGAATDTQYF. The CDR3 DNA sequence: TGTGCCAGCAGCCCCGGTGCGGCCACAGATACGCAGTATTTT. This chain joins TRBV7-2 and TRBJ2-3; D gene ambiguous. Germline CDR1 and CDR2: SGHTA and FQGNSA. The CDR3 runs 14 residues. Trimming removed 5 bases from V and 2 bases from J, with 11 bases in between. The entire variable domain, with the rest obtained from reference TRBV7-2 and TRBJ2-3, is as follows: GAGVSQSPSNKVTEKGKDVELRCDPISGHTALYWYRQSLGQGLEFLIYFQGNSAPDKSGLPSDRFSAERTGGSVSTLTIQRTQQEDSAVYLCASSPGAATDTQYFGPGTRLTVL.

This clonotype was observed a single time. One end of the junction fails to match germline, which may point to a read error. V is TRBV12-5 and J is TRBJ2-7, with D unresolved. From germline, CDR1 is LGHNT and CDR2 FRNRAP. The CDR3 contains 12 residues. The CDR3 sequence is CASGPFSDEQYF. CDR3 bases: TGTGCTAGTGGCCCATTCTCCGACGAGCAGTACTTC. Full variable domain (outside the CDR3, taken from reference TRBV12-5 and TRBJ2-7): DARVTQTPRHKVTEMGQEVTMRCQPILGHNTVFWYRQTMMQGLELLAYFRNRAPLDDSGMPKDRFSAEMPDATLATLKIQPSEPRDSAVYFCASGPFSDEQYFGPGTRLTVT.

The CDR3 reads CASSSSDRGISPLHF. The CDR3 bases are TGTGCCAGCAGTTCATCGGACAGGGGGATTTCACCCCTCCACTTT. The rearrangement joins TRBV12-3 or TRBV12-4 to TRBJ1-6; 10 nucleotides align to TRBD1. Germline trimming cut 4 bases from V and 9 bases from J; bases unmatched to any gene: 6. CDR3 length: 15 residues.

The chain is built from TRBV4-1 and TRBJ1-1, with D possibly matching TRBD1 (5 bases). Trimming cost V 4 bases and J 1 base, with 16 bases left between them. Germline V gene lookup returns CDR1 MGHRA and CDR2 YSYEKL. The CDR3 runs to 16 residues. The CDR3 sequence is CASSPDGRQKNTEAFF. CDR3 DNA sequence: TGCGCCAGCAGCCCTGACGGGAGACAGAAGAACACTGAAGCTTTCTTT.

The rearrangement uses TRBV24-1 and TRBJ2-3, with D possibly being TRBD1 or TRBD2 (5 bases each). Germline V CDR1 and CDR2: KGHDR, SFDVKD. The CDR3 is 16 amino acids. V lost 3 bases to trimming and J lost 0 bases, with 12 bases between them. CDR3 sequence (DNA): TGTGCCACCAGTGATCGGGGCGTGTCCAGCACAGATACGCAGTATTTT. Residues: CATSDRGVSSTDTQYF.

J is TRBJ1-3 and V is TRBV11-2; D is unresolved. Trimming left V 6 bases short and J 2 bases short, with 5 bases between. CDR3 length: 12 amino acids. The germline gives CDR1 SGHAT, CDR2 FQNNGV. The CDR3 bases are TGTGCCAGCAGGCCTGCTGGAAACACCATATATTTT. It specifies CASRPAGNTIYF.

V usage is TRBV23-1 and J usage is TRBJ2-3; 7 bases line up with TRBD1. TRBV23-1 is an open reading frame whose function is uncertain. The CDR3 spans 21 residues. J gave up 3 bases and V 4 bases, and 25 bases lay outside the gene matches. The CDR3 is CASSLYETGCSTDFPTDTQYF. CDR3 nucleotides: TGCGCCAGCAGTCTGTATGAGACAGGGTGTTCCACCGATTTTCCAACAGATACGCAGTATTTT.

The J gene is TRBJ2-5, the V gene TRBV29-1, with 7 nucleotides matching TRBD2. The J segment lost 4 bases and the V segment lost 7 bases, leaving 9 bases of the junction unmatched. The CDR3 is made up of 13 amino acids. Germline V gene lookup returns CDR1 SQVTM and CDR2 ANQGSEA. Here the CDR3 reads CSAAGVGAETQYF. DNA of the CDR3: TGCAGCGCCGCGGGGGTCGGCGCAGAGACCCAGTACTTC.

CDR3 bases: TGTGCCAGCAGCCCCTCCAGGGGATCCTACGAGCAGTACGTC. This translates into CASSPSRGSYEQYV. The genes are TRBV3-1 and TRBJ2-7, with D maybe TRBD1 (6 bases). CDR3 size: 14 residues. CDR1 is LGHDT, CDR2 YNNKEL, per germline (reference sequence). V was clipped by 4 bases and J by 1 base, with 11 bases between them.

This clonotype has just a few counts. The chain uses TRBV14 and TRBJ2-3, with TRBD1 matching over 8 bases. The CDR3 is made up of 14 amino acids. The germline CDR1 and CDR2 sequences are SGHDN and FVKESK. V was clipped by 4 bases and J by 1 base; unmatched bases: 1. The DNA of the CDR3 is TGTGCCAGCAGCCCGACAGGGGGCACAGATACGCAGTATTTT. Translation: CASSPTGGTDTQYF.

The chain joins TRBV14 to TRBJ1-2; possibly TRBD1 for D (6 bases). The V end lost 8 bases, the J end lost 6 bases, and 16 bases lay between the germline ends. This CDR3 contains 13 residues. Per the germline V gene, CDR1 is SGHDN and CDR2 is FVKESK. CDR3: CASRQDRYHGYTF. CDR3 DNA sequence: TGTGCCAGCCGGCAGGACAGATACCATGGCTACACCTTC.

The CDR3 sequence is CASSPSTATDTQYF. The CDR3 bases are TGTGCCAGCAGCCCATCAACCGCTACAGATACGCAGTATTTT. The chain employs TRBV7-2 and TRBJ2-3; no definite D call. The V gene lost 5 bases and the J gene lost 3 bases, with 12 bases spanning the gap. This CDR3 has 14 residues. Germline assignment: CDR1 SGHTA and CDR2 FQGNSA.

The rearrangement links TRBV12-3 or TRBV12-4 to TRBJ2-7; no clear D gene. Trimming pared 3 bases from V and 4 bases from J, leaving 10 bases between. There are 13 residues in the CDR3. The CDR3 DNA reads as TGTGCCAGCAGTTTGGTCCAAGGTTACGAGCAGTACTTC. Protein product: CASSLVQGYEQYF.

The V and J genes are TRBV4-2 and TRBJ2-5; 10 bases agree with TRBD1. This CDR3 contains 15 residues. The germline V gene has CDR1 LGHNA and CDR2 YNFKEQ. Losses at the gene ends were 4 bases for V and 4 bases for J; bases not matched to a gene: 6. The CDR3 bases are TGTGCCAGCAGCCCAGGGACAGGGGTAGGAGAGACCCAGTACTTC. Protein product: CASSPGTGVGETQYF.

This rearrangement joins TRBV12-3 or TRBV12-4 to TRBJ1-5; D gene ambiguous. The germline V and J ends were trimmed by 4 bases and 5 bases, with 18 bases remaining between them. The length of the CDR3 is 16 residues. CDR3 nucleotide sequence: TGTGCCAGCAGTTCCTCCCCCTCATGGGCCTATCAGCCCCAGCATTTT. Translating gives CASSSSPSWAYQPQHF.

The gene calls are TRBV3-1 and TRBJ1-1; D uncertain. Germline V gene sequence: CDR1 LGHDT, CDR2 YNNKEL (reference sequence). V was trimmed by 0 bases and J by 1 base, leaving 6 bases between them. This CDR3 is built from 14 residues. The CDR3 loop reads CASSQDTGNTEAFF. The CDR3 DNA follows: TGTGCCAGCAGCCAAGATACGGGGAACACTGAAGCTTTCTTT.

In DNA form, the CDR3 reads TGTGCCAGCATCGATCTTCAGGGGGGATGCAATCAGCCCCAGCATTTT. Translated: CASIDLQGGCNQPQHF. The chain uses TRBV27 and TRBJ1-5, with 7 bases identical to TRBD1. The V and J ends lost 7 bases and 2 bases, in that order; junction bases with no gene match: 11. CDR3 length: 16 amino acids. Germline assignment: CDR1 MNHEY and CDR2 SMNVEV (reference sequence).

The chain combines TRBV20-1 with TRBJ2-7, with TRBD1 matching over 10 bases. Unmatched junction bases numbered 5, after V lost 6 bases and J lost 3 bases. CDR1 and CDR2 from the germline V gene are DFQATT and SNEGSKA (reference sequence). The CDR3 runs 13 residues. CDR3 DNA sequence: TGCAGTGCGACGACAGGGGGCGTCTACGAGCAGTACGTC. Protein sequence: CSATTGGVYEQYV.

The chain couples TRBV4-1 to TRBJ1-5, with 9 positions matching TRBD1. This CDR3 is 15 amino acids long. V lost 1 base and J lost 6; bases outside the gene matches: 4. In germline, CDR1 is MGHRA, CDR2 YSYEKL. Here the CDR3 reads CASSQGQGERQPQHF. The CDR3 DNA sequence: TGCGCCAGCAGCCAAGGACAGGGGGAGCGTCAGCCCCAGCATTTT.

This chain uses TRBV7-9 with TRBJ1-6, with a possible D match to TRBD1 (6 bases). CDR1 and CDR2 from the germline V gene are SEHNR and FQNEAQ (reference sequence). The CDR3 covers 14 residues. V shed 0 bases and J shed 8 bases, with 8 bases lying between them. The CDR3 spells CASSLAQGDSPLHF. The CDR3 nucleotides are TGTGCCAGCAGCTTAGCACAGGGTGATTCACCCCTCCACTTT.

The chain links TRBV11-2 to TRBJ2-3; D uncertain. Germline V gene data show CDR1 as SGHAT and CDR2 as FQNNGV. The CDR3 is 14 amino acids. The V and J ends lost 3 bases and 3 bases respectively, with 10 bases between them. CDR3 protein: CASSLGTQTDTQYF. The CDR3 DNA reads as TGTGCCAGCAGCTTGGGCACCCAGACAGATACGCAGTATTTT.

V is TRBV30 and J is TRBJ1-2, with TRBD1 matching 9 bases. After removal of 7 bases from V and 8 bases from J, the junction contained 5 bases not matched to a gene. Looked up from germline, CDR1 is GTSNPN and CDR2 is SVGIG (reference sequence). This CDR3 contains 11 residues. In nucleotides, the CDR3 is TGTGCCTTCGGACAGGGGCAGGGCTACACCTTC. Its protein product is CAFGQGQGYTF.